The sequence of this TCR beta chain was determined in a study of type 1 and type 2 diabetes patients. Genomic DNA was the PCR template. A primer set of 30 forward and 13 reverse primers amplified the CDR3. TCRdb used MiXCR to reprocess the multiplex PCR reads, holding one entry per CDR3 protein. Counted here are some 250,000 distinct CDR3 sequences, roughly 50% occurring once; the ten biggest clones make up approximately 13%. Each participant gave ten milliliters of peripheral blood. The source of this sequence is a man aged 18 to 30 with type 2 diabetes. Sequenced material: peripheral blood mononuclear cells (PBMCs).

The chain's CDR3 is CASSLLTTSGSYEQYF. In DNA form, the CDR3 reads TGCGCCAGCAGCTTGTTAACGACTAGCGGGAGCTACGAGCAGTACTTC. The chain uses TRBV5-1 and TRBJ2-7; TRBD2 matches at 12 bases. With 1 base clipped from V and 3 bases from J, the junction kept 5 bases outside the gene matches. Germline-derived CDR1 and CDR2 are SGHRS and YFSETQ. This CDR3 is 16 amino acids long. Looking up the rest from reference TRBV5-1 and TRBJ2-7 gives the full variable domain: KAGVTQTPRYLIKTRGQQVTLSCSPISGHRSVSWYQQTPGQGLQFLFEYFSETQRNKGNFPGRFSGRQFSNSRSEMNVSTLELGDSALYLCASSLLTTSGSYEQYFGPGTRLTVT.